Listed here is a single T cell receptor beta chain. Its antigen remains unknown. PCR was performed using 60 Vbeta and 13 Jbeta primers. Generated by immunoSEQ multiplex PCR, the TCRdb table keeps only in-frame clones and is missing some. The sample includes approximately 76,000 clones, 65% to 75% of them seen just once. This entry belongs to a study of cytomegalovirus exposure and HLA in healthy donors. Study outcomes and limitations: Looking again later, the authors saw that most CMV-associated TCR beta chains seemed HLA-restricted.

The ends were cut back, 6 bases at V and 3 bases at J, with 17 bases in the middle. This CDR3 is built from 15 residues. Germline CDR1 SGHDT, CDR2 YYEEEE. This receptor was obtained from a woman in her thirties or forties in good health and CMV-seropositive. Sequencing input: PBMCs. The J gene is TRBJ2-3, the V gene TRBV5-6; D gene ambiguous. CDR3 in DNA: TGTGCCAGCACACACGGCGGTTTCAGAACAGATACGCAGTATTTT. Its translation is CASTHGGFRTDTQYF.